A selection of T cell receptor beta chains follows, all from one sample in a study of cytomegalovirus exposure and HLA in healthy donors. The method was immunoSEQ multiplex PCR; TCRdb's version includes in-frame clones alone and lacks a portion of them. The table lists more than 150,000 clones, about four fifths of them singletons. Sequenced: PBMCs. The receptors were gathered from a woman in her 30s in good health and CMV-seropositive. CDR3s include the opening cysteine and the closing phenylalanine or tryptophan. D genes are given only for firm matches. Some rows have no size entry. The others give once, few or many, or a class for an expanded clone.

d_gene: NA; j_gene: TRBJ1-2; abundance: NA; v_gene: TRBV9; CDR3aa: CASKTELDGYTF; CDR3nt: TGTGCCAGCAAGACAGAGCTGGATGGCTACACCTTC
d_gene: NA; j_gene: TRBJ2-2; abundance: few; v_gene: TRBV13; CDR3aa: CASSLERGELFF; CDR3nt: TGTGCCAGCAGCTTAGAGCGCGGGGAGCTGTTTTTT
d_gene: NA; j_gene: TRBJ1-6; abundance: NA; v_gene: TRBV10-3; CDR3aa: CAISSGDSPLHF; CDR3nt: TGTGCCATCAGTTCGGGAGATTCACCCCTCCACTTT
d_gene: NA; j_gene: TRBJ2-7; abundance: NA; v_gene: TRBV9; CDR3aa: CASSVGGALLYEQYF; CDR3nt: TGTGCCAGCAGCGTAGGCGGGGCCCTCCTCTACGAGCAGTACTTC
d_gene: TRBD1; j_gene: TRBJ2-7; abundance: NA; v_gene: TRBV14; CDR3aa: CASSQGQGPYEQYF; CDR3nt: TGTGCCAGCAGCCAGGGACAGGGGCCCTACGAGCAGTACTTC
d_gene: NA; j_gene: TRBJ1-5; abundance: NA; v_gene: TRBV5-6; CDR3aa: CASSLTRGLNQPQHF; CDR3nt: TGTGCCAGCAGCTTAACCCGGGGACTCAATCAGCCCCAGCATTTT
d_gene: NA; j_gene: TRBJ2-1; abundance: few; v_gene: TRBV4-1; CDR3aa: CASSQDEGAFGEQFF; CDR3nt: TGCGCCAGCAGCCAAGACGAAGGCGCCTTCGGGGAGCAGTTCTTC
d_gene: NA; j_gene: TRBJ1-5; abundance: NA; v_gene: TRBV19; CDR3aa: CASSILSGVNQPQHF; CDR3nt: TGTGCCAGTAGTATTTTGTCAGGGGTAAATCAGCCCCAGCATTTT
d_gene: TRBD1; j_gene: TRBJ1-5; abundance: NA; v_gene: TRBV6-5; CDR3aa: CASRQGESNQPQHF; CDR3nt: TGTGCCAGCAGACAGGGGGAAAGCAATCAGCCCCAGCATTTT
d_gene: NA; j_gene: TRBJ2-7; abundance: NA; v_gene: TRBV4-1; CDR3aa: CASSQSGEGYYEQYF; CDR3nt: TGCGCCAGCAGCCAATCAGGGGAGGGGTACTACGAGCAGTACTTC
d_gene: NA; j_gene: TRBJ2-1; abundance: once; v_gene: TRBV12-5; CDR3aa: CASGARGDFYNEQFF; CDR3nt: TGTGCTAGTGGGGCCCGTGGGGACTTCTACAATGAGCAGTTCTTC
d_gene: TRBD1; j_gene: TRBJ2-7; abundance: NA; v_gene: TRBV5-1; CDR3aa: CASKDRASYEQYF; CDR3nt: TGCGCCAGCAAGGACAGGGCCTCCTACGAGCAGTACTTC
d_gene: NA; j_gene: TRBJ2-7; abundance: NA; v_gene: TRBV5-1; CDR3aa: CASSLAGGIYEQYF; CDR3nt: TGCGCCAGCAGCTTGGCCGGCGGGATCTACGAGCAGTACTTC
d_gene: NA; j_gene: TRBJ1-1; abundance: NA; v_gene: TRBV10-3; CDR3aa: CAIKQSTGVNTEAFF; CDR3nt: TGTGCCATCAAACAATCGACAGGTGTGAACACTGAAGCTTTCTTT
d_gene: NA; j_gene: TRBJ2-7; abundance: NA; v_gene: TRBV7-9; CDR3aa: CASSLGGMDEQYF; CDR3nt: TGTGCCAGCAGCTTAGGAGGGATGGACGAGCAGTACTTC
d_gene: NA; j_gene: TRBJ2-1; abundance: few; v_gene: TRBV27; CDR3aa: CASSLIERNEQFF; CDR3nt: TGTGCCAGCAGCCTGATAGAGCGCAATGAGCAGTTCTTC
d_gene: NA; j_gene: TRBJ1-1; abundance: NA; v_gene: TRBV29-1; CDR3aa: CSVETGRNTEAFF; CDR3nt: TGCAGCGTTGAGACGGGGAGGAACACTGAAGCTTTCTTT
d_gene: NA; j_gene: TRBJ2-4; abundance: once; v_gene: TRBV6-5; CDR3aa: CASSTGLAKNIQYF; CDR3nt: TGTGCCAGCAGTACGGGACTAGCCAAAAACATTCAGTACTTC
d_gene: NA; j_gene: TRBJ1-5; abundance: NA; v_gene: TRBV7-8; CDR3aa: CASSLEGRSSNQPQHF; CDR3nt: TGTGCCAGCAGCTTGGAGGGAAGGAGTAGCAATCAGCCCCAGCATTTT
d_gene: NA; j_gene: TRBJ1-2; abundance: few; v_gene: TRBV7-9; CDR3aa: CASSLQEGSGYTF; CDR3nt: TGTGCCAGCAGCTTACAAGAGGGCTCTGGCTACACCTTC
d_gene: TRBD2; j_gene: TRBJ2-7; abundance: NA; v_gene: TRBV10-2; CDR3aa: CASRLAGDADYEQYF; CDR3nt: TGCGCCAGCCGACTAGCGGGAGATGCGGACTACGAGCAGTACTTC
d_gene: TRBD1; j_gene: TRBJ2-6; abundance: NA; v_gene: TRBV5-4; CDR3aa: CASSAPTGRGANVLTF; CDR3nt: TGTGCCAGCAGCGCACCGACAGGGAGAGGGGCCAACGTCCTGACTTTC
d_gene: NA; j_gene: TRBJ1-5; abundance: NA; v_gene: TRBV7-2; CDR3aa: CASSPDAGDFQPQHF; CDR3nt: TGTGCCAGCAGCCCGGACGCGGGAGACTTTCAGCCCCAGCATTTT
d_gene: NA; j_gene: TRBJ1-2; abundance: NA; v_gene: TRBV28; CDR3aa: CASRSVGGYTF; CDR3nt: TGTGCCAGCAGGTCGGTCGGAGGATACACCTTC
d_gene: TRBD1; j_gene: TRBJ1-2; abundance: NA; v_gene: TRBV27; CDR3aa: CASSLSRTGGYGYTF; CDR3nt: TGTGCCAGCAGTTTAAGTAGGACAGGGGGCTATGGCTACACCTTC
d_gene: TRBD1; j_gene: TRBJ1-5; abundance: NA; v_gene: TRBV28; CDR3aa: CASRLPGGSHQPQHF; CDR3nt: TGTGCCAGCAGGCTTCCAGGGGGTAGCCATCAGCCCCAGCATTTT
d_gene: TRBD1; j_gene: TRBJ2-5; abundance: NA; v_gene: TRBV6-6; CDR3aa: CASRQTGQETQYF; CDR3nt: TGTGCCAGCAGGCAGACAGGGCAAGAGACCCAGTACTTC
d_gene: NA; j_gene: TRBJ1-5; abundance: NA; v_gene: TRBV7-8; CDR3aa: CASSPRRGGQGQPQHF; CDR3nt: TGTGCCAGCAGTCCCCGGAGGGGGGGACAAGGTCAGCCCCAGCATTTT
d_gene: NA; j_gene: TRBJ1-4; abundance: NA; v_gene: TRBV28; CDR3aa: CASSFRGQPPGKLFF; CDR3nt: TGTGCCAGCAGTTTTAGAGGACAGCCCCCCGGAAAACTGTTTTTT